This T cell receptor beta chain was captured by sequencing in a study of cytomegalovirus exposure and HLA in healthy donors (dated by TCRdb to the late 2010s). In terms of the full investigation: In an earlier analysis of 450 to 750 of the donors, 250 to 350 Gb of sequence data and 100 million or so unique TCR beta sequences from about 179 million T cells were reported. An early release covering roughly 640 HLA-typed donors comprised about 320 gigabases of sequencing data and tens of millions of unique TCR sequences. Of the roughly 410 genotyped donors, roughly 76% were placed in the genetic ancestry cluster associated with self-reported Caucasian donors. The study was designed to test whether signatures of past pathogen exposure could be identified by cataloging public T cell receptors. The T cell repertoires of 666 subjects were profiled by immunosequencing and related to cytomegalovirus serostatus. In addition to the first cohort of hundreds of subjects, a separate validation cohort of 100 to 150 different subjects was used. The study combined high-throughput TCR immunosequencing, statistical association of individual TCRs with disease status, and machine learning to predict cytomegalovirus infection status. In a later analysis, previously published TCR beta repertoires from 550 to 750 donors were re-analyzed and high-resolution HLA genotyping was added so that TCR occurrence patterns could be studied. In the later analysis, no new phenotypic data were used to find candidate immune exposures; instead, reliance was placed on TCR beta sequences and their occurrence across donors. To decide whether each TCR beta V gene segment behaved as functional or pseudogenic, an earlier analysis of nearly 600 of the donors relied on high-throughput TCR beta sequencing. Donor age, sex, ethnicity and CMV serostatus were compiled together with the repertoire data. In a later genetic analysis, genome-wide SNP genotypes for about three fifths of the roughly 670 donors were used, and that subset was treated as a discovery cohort. All discovery cohort repertoires had been generated on a single sequencing platform. HLA typing included class I and class II loci at four-digit resolution. The number of typed donors differed by locus: about 620-640 for A, B, C, DRB1 and DQB1; some 500 for DQA1; approximately 610 for DPA1; and some 470 for DPB1. Five DR-DQ haplotypes were treated as single units for association and clustering because of strong linkage in the cohort. Across some 400 genotyped donors of the cohort, an average of approximately 240,000 unique TCR beta nucleotide sequences per donor were sequenced, and roughly 20% of those sequences were non-productive. The paper's findings and limits, for the study overall: V-gene and J-gene trimming of TCR beta chains was associated with a missense DCLRE1C variant in a later genetic analysis, and the association was replicated in an independent cohort. It was suggested by the authors that the approach could potentially be generalized to other disease states and immunological phenotypes. A total of 164 TCR beta chains were listed by the study as associated with cytomegalovirus. In this cohort, only TCR beta chains were sequenced, and detectable features were limited by the absence of alpha or paired-chain data. A further reported finding was that TCR beta sequences accurately predicted the HLA-A and HLA-B alleles for most subjects in the first cohort. Specific HLA alleles were associated with over 15,000 TCR beta sequences at a false discovery rate of 0.05 in a later analysis. Roughly 15 rarely observed V segments, including chromosome 9 orphons, were excluded from the earlier analysis of several hundred of the donors because counts were too low. In vitro tests confirmed that three of the cytomegalovirus-associated TCR beta chains recognize cytomegalovirus antigens. Cytomegalovirus status was reported to be diagnosed by the classifier with high specificity and sensitivity in both the original and validation cohorts. Several of the top co-occurrence clusters appeared to be linked to parvovirus B19, influenza, CMV and Epstein-Barr virus, according to a later analysis. Immune exposure information for the cohort was limited to CMV serostatus. Correlated functional status among segregating V segments might be attributable to linkage disequilibrium, but an unknown experimental factor could not be ruled out. Broadly in line with IMGT annotations, most TCR beta V segments showed up in productive rearrangements about 87% or about 30% of the time in an earlier analysis of a few hundred of the donors. Most TCR sequences were seen in very few donors, while some public TCRs were found in many individuals. Strong co-occurrence of HLA alleles, especially DR and DQ, made assigning TCR associations to individual alleles difficult. According to a later analysis, most CMV-associated TCR beta chains appeared to be HLA-restricted, and the HLA associations seemed to be driven largely by CMV exposure. Presence/absence analyses assumed roughly uniform sequencing depth across donors, an assumption that may not hold. Because HLA typing was missing for some donors at each locus, association tests included only the typed subset. In a later analysis, HLA-associated TCR beta chains showed more clonal expansion and lower generation probabilities than non-associated chains that were equally common. In a later genetic analysis, fewer N-insertions in productive TCRs were reported among donors in an Asian-associated ancestry cluster than the approximately 670-donor mean. A cluster of highly shared sequence variants was judged likely to represent a technical artifact of the sequencing pipeline. Because the 87-base-pair reads could not distinguish some IMGT-functional V segments, including TRBV6-2 and TRBV6-3, those segments were excluded. In a later analysis, TCR association rates were found to vary across HLA loci, with the most associated TCRs seen for DRB1 alleles and the fewest for HLA-C alleles.

The cohort comprised 710 or so healthy bone marrow donors. Cohort members were all nominally healthy when sampled, although unrecorded immune exposures were likely present. The donor was CMV seronegative and was included in the group of under 450 seronegative cohort members. Each donor provided a peripheral blood sample, and peripheral blood mononuclear cells were used for TCR beta sequencing. The Qiagen DNeasy Blood Extraction Kit was used to extract genomic DNA from the blood cell samples. The CDR3 holds 15 amino acids from the cysteine to the phenylalanine. Kept here is only the CDR3 DNA, which spans 45 bases and is read in frame from base 1. On this clone: Its antigen remains undetermined. No qualities accompany the bases; no much larger clone lies one base away.

Libraries were prepared through the immunoSEQ multiplex PCR assay. For the multiplex PCR, a mixture combining 60 forward primers for TCR Vbeta segments and 13 reverse primers for TCR Jbeta segments was used. A multiplex PCR assay on genomic DNA amplified the CDR3 region of rearranged TCR beta genes. Amplified TCR beta libraries were sequenced as 87-base-pair reads on the Illumina HiSeq System. For the original study's pipeline: A later analysis tallied some 79 million unique TCR beta chains across the 666 repertoires, and some 10 million of those chains were shared by two or more donors. To remove PCR and sequencing errors, raw reads were error-corrected and collapsed into unique sequences using a nearest-neighbor algorithm that merged closely related sequences. CDR3 sequences were aligned to IMGT reference sequences to assign V, D and J gene segments. For a sequence to be retained, at least a six-nucleotide match to both a V gene segment and a J gene segment was required. A rearrangement was called productive if the CDR3 had no stop codons and remained in frame with V and J, and every other rearrangement was called non-productive. Following IMGT convention, CDR3 was defined as the stretch from the second conserved V-encoded cysteine up to the conserved J-encoded phenylalanine. Sequences without an unambiguous match to a single V gene segment were excluded from the earlier analysis of several hundred of the donors. An earlier analysis of 550 to 650 of the donors classified V segments as functional when productive rearrangements were above 56.7% and as segregating when the standard deviation between donors was above 5%. A statistical classification framework was built to diagnose cytomegalovirus status from the catalog of TCR beta chain sequences. In a later analysis, V and J genes were assigned by comparing TCR nucleotide sequences against IMGT/GENE-DB human TR gene sequences. Using the TCRdist pipeline, a later analysis assigned CDR3 sequences along with most-parsimonious VDJ recombination scenarios. A later analysis defined each TCR beta chain by its CDR3 amino acid sequence plus V-gene family, and excluded reads lacking a unique V-gene family. A later analysis removed roughly 590 highly shared, low-generation-probability nucleotide sequences to deal with suspected cross-contamination and a sequencing artifact. In a later analysis, a clonal expansion index was calculated for each public chain from normalized within-repertoire ranks of inferred template counts. In a later analysis, generation probabilities were computed with a VDJ recombination model fitted to out-of-frame rearrangements, and the resulting probabilities were checked against IGoR. In a later analysis, TCR-TCR, TCR-HLA and TCR-CMV co-occurrence was scored with hypergeometric tests, and a repertoire-size bias correction was applied to TCR pairs. A later analysis estimated false discovery rates by permuting HLA or CMV assignments 20 times. In a later analysis, co-occurring TCRs were grouped using DBSCAN, with TCRdist sequence similarity added in when clustering inside HLA-allele-positive subsets. For co-occurrence clustering, repertoires with fewer than 30,000 or more than 120,000 public chains were excluded, along with roughly 5 repertoires with anomalous nucleotide sharing. Entries here come from immuneACCESS through TCRdb and include only in-frame sequences with V and J called. Some clones fail to appear in such tables; in the studies checked, an unresolved V gene covers under half of the shortfall, and the cause of the remainder is unknown. V, J and clone size were drawn from that table, and D and trimming were deduced from the DNA. The sample yields 150,000 to 200,000 clones; about three quarters were counted once. The ten largest clones add up to 2.5% to 4% of the sample.

The sample consisted of PBMCs. This clonotype was obtained from a female donor in good health and CMV-seronegative. Recombination linked TRBV21-1 to TRBJ2-3; no DNA check was done on the table's D call, TRBD1. TRBV21-1 is a pseudogene locus. The CDR3 reads as follows: CASSKVQGSTDTQYF. The DNA sequence reads TGTGCCAGCAGCAAAGTTCAGGGGAGCACAGATACGCAGTATTTT.